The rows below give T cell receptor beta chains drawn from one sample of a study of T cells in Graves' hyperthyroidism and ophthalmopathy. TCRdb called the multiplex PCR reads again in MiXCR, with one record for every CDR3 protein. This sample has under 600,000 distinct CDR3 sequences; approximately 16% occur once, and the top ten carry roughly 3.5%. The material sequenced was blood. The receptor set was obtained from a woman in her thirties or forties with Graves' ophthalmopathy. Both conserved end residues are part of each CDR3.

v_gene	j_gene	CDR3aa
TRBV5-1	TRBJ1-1	CASSVNKISVDIRGTEAFF
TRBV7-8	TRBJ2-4	CASSASGGLAKNIQYF
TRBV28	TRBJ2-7	CASFRSSSYEQYF
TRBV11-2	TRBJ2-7	CASSWVGTGGSEQYF
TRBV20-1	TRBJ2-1	CSARPTSGSLYNEQFF
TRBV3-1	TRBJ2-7	CASSQGGAYEQYF
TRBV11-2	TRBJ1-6	CASGTGVGGPPLHF
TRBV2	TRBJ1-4	CASSEGAGGPPSEKLFF
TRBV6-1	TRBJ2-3	CAGKGTSGRRRTDTQYF
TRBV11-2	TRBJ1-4	CASSLIGQGAYEKLFF
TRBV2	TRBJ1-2	CATSDMTGANYGYTF
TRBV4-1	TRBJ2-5	CASSSLLGQQETQYF
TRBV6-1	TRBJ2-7	CASNLAALSYEQYF
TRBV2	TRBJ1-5	CASRPNRDRNQPQHF
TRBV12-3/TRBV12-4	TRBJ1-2	CASSLLSTGEGYTF
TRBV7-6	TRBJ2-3	CASSLGAGVRGDTQYF
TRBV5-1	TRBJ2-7	CASKAGGLSYEQYF
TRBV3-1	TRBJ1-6	CASSQRSGDNSPLHF
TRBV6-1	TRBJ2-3	CASIPAGDNTDTQYF
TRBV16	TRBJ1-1	CASSQSLGHLNTEAFF
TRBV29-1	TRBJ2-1	CSVRTSGSRYNEQFF
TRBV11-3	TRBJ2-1	CASSIAGGHSEQFF
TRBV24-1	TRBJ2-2	CATSDRGLAGELFF
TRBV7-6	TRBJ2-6	CASSLGQAGANVLTF
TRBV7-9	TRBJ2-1	CASPSGRLDEQFF
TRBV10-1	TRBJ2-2	CASSPTGSTGELFF
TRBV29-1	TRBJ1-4	CSVEEDGFNEKLFF
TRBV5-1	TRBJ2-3	CASSASGTSGGDTQYF
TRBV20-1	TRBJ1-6	CSAPPTHSYNSPLHF
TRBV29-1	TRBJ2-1	CSLTTYNEQFF
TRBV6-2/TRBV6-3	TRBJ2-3	CASSDLAGVRADTQYF
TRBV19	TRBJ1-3	CASRTPTTGSRGNTIYF
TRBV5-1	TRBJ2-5	CASSRGTSGTKTQYF
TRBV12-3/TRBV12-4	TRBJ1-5	CASSSRVRGSNQPQHF
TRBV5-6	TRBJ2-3	CASSPYPSTDTQYF
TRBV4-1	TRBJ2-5	CASSLAYLETQYF
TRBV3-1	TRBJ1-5	CASSQDKGYGPQHF
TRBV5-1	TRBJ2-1	CASSLGTRTEHNEQFF
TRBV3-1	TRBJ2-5	CASSARGPRMETQYF
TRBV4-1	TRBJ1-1	CASSQGTGLEAFF
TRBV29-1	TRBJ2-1	CSTRVGRDEQFF
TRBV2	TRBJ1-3	CASSANRGGNTIYF
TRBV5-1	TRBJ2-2	CASSLSPENTGELFF
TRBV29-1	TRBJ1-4	CSVSRGLDEKLFF
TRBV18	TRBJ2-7	CASSDRQVSYEQYF
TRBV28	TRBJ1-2	CATMGGDYGYTF
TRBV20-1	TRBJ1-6	CSARQDRGGNSPLHF
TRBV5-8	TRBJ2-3	CASSEGPTTDTQYF
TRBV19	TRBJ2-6	CAIQDTGSPNVLTF
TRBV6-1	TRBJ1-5	CASSEDSGSAGQPQHF
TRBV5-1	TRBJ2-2	CASSFGRPFKNTGELFF
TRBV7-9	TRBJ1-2	CASSLGRQTNGYTF